This T cell receptor (beta chain) comes out of a study of blood T cell repertoires in COVID-19. Study-wide context: Acute-phase and convalescent COVID-19 samples originated in the United States, Italy and Spain. Nucleic acid was either cDNA or gDNA, and it came from T cells, B-cell-depleted T cells, or PBMCs.

Notes on this clone: Germline is not matched at one junction end, which may reflect a read error.

The CDR3 has 12 residues. Germline V gene lookup returns CDR1 PRHDT and CDR2 FYEKMQ (reference sequence). Assay used: immunoSEQ multiplex PCR; TCRdb lists only in-frame clones, some missing. The table shows 70,000 or so clones, with roughly 85% occurring only once. The sequencing input was peripheral blood. The sequence derives from a woman older than 75 with acute or convalescent COVID-19. The rearrangement uses TRBV13 and TRBJ1-2; D gene ambiguous. The CDR3, as DNA: TGTGCCGGCAGCTCCCGGGTGGATGGCTACACCTTC. The encoded protein is CAGSSRVDGYTF.